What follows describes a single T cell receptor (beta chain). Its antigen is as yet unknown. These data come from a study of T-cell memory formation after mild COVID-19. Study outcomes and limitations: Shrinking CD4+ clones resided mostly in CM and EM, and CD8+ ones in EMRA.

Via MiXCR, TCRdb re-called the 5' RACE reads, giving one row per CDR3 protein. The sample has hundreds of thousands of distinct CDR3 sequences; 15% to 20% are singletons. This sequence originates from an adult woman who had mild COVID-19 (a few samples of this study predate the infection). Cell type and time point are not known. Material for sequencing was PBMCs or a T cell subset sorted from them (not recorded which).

CDR3 nucleotides: TGTGCCAGCAGCTACTCGGGACTCAAAGAGACCCAGTACTTC. It yields the protein CASSYSGLKETQYF. The chain joins TRBV7-7 to TRBJ2-5; D perhaps matches TRBD2 (6 bases). Trimming shortened V by 4 bases and J by 3 bases, and 12 bases separated the two germline ends. Germline V lookup: CDR1 SSHAT, CDR2 FNYEAQ (reference sequence). This CDR3 comprises 14 residues. The full variable domain, in which reference TRBV7-7 and TRBJ2-5 provide the parts outside the CDR3, is GAGVSQSPRYKVTKRGQDVTLRCDPISSHATLYWYQQALGQGPEFLTYFNYEAQPDKSGLPSDRFSAERPEGSISTLTIQRTEQRDSAMYRCASSYSGLKETQYFGPGTRLLVL.